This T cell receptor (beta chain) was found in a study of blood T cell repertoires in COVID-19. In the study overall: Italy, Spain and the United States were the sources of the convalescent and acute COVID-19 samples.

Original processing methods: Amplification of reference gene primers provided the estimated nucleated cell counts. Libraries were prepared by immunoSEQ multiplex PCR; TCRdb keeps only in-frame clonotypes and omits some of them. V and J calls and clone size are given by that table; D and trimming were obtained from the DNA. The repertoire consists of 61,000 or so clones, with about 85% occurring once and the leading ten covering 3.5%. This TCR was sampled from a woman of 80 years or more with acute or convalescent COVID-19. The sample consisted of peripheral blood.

The CDR3 protein is CASSPPTGVYSGNTIYF. The CDR3 coding sequence is TGTGCCAGCTCACCACCGACCGGAGTTTACTCTGGAAACACCATATATTTT. The chain carries TRBV18 and TRBJ1-3; D is uncertain. Germline values: CDR1 KGHSH, CDR2 LQKENI. Trimming pared 0 bases from V and 0 bases from J, leaving 12 bases between. The CDR3 runs 17 residues.